These 7 T cell receptor beta chains were all obtained from the same sample, sequenced in a study of OX40 agonist ivuxolimab in advanced cancers. Clones were read by immunoSEQ multiplex PCR, and TCRdb kept only the in-frame ones, dropping some. Here the sample spans approximately 120,000 clones, 85% to 95% being singletons. The source was CD4+ or CD8+ T cells sorted from blood, collected in a trial of the OX40 agonist ivuxolimab. These receptors all come from an adult with an advanced solid tumor such as melanoma, head and neck, liver or kidney cancer.

The chain has TRBV9 and TRBJ1-1; a possible D gene is TRBD1 (5 bases). CDR1 SGDLS and CDR2 YYNGEE come from the germline V gene. The V end was cut by 2 bases, the J end by 2 bases, with 13 bases between. The CDR3 extends over 15 amino acids. CDR3 in DNA: TGTGCCAGCAGCGTCGAGGGGCACTCTAACACTGAAGCTTTCTTT. It codes for CASSVEGHSNTEAFF.

The chain recombines TRBV19 with TRBJ1-1; no clear D. Germline CDR1 is LNHDA and CDR2 is SQIVND (reference sequence). Trimming cost V 7 bases and J 4 bases, with 13 bases left between them. The CDR3 is made up of 13 amino acids. The CDR3 region has the DNA TGTGCCAGTATTAACCATGGTCGCACTGAAGCTTTCTTT. It encodes CASINHGRTEAFF.

CDR3 residues: CASSLSPGRGGYGYTF. CDR3 in DNA: TGTGCCAGCAGTTTATCGCCGGGCAGGGGTGGCTATGGCTACACCTTC. V and J are TRBV27 and TRBJ1-2, with D possibly matching TRBD1 (6 bases). Germline lookup yields CDR1 MNHEY and CDR2 SMNVEV (reference sequence). V gave up 0 bases and J gave up 4 bases, with 15 bases separating them. CDR3 length: 16 amino acids.

The gene calls are TRBV11-2 and TRBJ2-1; possibly TRBD2 for D (5 bases). The ends were cut back, 0 bases at V and 2 bases at J, with 8 bases in the middle. The germline gives CDR1 SGHAT, CDR2 FQNNGV. The CDR3 loop spans 15 amino acids. The CDR3 DNA reads as TGTGCCAGCAGCTTAGATTTGCGGGCCTACAATGAGCAGTTCTTC. Translation: CASSLDLRAYNEQFF.

The chain uses TRBV28 and TRBJ2-7; 11 bases map to TRBD2. This CDR3 contains 15 residues. Germline CDR1 reads MDHEN; CDR2 reads SYDVKM. Unmatched junction bases numbered 2, after V lost 4 bases and J lost 0 bases. This CDR3 reads CASSSGLAGSYEQYF. The CDR3 DNA sequence: TGTGCCAGCAGTTCCGGACTAGCGGGCTCCTACGAGCAGTACTTC. The full variable domain, its missing parts supplied by reference TRBV28 and TRBJ2-7, is DVKVTQSSRYLVKRTGEKVFLECVQDMDHENMFWYRQDPGLGLRLIYFSYDVKMKEKGDIPEGYSVSREKKERFSLILESASTNQTSMYLCASSSGLAGSYEQYFGPGTRLTVT.

The chain employs TRBV28 and TRBJ1-4; maybe TRBD1 (5 bases). V was pared by 5 bases and J by 1 base, with 5 bases between. There are 13 residues in the CDR3. Germline V gene lookup returns CDR1 MDHEN and CDR2 SYDVKM. The CDR3: CASSRGTNEKLFF. For the CDR3, the DNA is TGTGCCAGCAGTAGGGGAACTAATGAAAAACTGTTTTTT.

V is TRBV11-2 and J is TRBJ1-1, with TRBD1 matching over 8 bases. The CDR3 loop spans 13 amino acids. Trimming removed 7 bases from V and 4 bases from J; junction bases left unmatched: 5. From germline, CDR1 is SGHAT and CDR2 FQNNGV. The CDR3 sequence is CASIQQGGTEAFF. The DNA of the CDR3 is TGTGCCAGCATCCAACAGGGGGGCACTGAAGCTTTCTTT.